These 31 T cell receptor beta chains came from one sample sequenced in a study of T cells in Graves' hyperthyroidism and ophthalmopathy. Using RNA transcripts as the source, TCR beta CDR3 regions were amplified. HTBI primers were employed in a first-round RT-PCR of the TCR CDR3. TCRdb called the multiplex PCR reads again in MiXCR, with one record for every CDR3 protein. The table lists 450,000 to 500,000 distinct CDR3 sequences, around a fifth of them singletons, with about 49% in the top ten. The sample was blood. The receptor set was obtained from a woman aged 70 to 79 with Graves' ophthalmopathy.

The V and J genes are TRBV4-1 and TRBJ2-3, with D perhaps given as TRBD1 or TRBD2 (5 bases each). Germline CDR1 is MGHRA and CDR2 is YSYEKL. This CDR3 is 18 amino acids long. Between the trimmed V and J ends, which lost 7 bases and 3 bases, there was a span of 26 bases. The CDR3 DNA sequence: TGCGCCAGCACCACAACACCAGGGTCGGCAGGGAGAACAGATACGCAGTATTTT. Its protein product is CASTTTPGSAGRTDTQYF.

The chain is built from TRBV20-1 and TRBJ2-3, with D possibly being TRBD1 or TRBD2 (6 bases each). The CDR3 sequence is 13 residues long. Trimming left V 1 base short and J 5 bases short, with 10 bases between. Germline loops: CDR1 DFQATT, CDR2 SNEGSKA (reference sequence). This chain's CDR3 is CSARAGGEDTQYF. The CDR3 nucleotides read TGCAGTGCTAGAGCCGGGGGCGAAGATACGCAGTATTTT.

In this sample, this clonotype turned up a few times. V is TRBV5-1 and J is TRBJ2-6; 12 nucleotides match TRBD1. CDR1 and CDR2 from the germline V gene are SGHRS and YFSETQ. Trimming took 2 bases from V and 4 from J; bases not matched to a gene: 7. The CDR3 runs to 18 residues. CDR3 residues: CASSFLRDRGRGANVLTF. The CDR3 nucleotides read TGCGCCAGCAGCTTCCTCCGGGACAGGGGGCGAGGGGCCAACGTCCTGACTTTC.

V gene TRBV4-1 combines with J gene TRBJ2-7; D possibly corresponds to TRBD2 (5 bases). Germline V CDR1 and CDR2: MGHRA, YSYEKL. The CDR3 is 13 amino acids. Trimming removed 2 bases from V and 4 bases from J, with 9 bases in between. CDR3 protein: CASSQHGKYEQYF. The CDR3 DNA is TGCGCCAGCAGCCAACACGGGAAGTACGAGCAGTACTTC.

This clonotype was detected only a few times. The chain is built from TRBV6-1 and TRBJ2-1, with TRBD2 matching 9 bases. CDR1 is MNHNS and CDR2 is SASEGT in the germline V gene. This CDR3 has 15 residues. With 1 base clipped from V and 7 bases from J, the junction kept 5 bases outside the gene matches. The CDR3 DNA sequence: TGTGCCAGCAGTGAAGGAGCGGGAGGAGGTAATGAGCAGTTCTTC. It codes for CASSEGAGGGNEQFF.

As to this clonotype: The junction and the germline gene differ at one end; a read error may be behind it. As DNA, the CDR3 is TGTGCCAGCAGTTTGTGGCGGCCTAACTCCCACGAGCAGTACTTC. Translation gives CASSLWRPNSHEQYF. The chain carries TRBV27 and TRBJ2-7; D remains ambiguous. Germline CDR1 MNHEY, CDR2 SMNVEV (reference sequence). The CDR3 loop spans 15 amino acids.

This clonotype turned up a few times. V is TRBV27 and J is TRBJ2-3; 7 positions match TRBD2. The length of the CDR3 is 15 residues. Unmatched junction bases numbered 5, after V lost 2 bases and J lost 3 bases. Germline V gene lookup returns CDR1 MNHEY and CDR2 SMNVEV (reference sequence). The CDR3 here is CASSLLSGVTDTQYF. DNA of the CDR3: TGTGCCAGCAGTTTACTAAGCGGGGTGACAGATACGCAGTATTTT.

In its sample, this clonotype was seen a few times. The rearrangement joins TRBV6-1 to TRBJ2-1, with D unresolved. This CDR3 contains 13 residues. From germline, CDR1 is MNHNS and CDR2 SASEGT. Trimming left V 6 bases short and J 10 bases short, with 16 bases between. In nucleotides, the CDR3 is TGTGCCAGCAGCCCCGCTGGCGTCGGAGAGCAGTTCTTC. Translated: CASSPAGVGEQFF.

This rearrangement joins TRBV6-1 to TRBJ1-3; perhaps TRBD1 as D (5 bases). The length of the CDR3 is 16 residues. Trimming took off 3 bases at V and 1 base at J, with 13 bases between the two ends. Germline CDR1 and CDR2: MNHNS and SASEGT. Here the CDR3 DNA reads TGTGCCAGCAGTGACCGATCTTCAGGGTCTGGAAACACCATATATTTT. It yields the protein CASSDRSSGSGNTIYF.

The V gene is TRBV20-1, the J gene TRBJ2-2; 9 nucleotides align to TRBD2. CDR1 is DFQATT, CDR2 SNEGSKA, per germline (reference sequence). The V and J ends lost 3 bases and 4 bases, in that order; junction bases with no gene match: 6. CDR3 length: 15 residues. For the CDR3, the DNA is TGCAGTGCTAGTCGCAGCGGGAGGATCACCGGGGAGCTGTTTTTT. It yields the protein CSASRSGRITGELFF.

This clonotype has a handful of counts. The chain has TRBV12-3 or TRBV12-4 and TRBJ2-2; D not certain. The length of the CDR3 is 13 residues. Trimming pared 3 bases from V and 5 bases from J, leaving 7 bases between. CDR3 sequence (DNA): TGTGCCAGCAGTTTCGGAGCTACCGGGGAGCTGTTTTTT. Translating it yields CASSFGATGELFF.

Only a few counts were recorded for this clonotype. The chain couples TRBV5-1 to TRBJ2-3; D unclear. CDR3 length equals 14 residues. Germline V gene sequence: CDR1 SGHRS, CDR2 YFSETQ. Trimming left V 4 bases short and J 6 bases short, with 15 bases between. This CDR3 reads CASSPTSPADTQYF. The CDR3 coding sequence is TGCGCCAGCAGCCCTACGAGTCCCGCGGATACGCAGTATTTT.

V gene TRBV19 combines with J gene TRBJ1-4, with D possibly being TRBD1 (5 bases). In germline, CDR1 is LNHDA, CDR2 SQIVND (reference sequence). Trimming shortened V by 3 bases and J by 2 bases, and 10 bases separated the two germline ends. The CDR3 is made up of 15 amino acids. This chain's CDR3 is CASSISGTTNEKLFF. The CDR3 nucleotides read TGTGCCAGTAGTATTTCAGGGACGACTAATGAAAAACTGTTTTTT.

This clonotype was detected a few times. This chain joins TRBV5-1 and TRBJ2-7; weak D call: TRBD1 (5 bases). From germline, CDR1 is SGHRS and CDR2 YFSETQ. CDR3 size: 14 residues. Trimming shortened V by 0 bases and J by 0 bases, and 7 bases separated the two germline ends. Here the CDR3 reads CASSLADSSYEQYF. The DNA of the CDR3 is TGCGCCAGCAGCTTGGCTGACAGCTCCTACGAGCAGTACTTC.

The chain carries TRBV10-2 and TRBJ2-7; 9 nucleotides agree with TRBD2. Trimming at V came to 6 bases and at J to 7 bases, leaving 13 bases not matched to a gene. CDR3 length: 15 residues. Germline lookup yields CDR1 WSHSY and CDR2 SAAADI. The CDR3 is CASRLTAGGPREQYF. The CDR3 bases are TGCGCCAGCAGACTCACGGCGGGAGGGCCTCGAGAGCAGTACTTC.

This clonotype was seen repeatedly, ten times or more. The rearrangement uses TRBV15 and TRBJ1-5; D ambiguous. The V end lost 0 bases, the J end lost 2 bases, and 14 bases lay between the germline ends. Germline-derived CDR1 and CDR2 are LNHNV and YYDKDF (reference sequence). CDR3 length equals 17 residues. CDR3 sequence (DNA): TGTGCCACCAGCAGAGATCCCCCCGGGGTTGGCAATCAGCCCCAGCATTTT. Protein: CATSRDPPGVGNQPQHF.

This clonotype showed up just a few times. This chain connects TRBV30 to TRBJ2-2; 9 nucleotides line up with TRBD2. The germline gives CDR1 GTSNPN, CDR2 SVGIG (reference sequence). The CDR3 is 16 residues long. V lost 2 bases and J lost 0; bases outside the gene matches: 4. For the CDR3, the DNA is TGTGCCTGGAGTTCGCGGGGGGGGGCGAACACCGGGGAGCTGTTTTTT. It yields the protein CAWSSRGGANTGELFF.

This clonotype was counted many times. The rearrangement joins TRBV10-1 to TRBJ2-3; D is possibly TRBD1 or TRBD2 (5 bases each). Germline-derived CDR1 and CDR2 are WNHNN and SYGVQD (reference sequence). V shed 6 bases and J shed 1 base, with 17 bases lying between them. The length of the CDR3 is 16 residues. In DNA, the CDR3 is TGCGCCAGCAGGGGGGTATCGGATCGTCGCACAGATACGCAGTATTTT. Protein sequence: CASRGVSDRRTDTQYF.

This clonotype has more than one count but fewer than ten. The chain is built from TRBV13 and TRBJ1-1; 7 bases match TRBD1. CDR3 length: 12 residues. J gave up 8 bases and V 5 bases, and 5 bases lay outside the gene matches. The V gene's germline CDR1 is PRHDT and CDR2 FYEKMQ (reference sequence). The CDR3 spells CASSTGTVEAFF. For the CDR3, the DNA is TGTGCCAGCAGCACGGGGACAGTGGAAGCTTTCTTT.

The CDR3 here is CASSRGADRAGNTIYF. CDR3 sequence (DNA): TGTGCCAGCAGCAGAGGAGCAGACAGGGCTGGAAACACCATATATTTT. V and J are TRBV27 and TRBJ1-3; TRBD1 agrees at 7 bases. The germline CDR1 and CDR2 sequences are MNHEY and SMNVEV (reference sequence). J gave up 2 bases and V 6 bases, and 10 bases lay outside the gene matches. CDR3 length: 16 amino acids.

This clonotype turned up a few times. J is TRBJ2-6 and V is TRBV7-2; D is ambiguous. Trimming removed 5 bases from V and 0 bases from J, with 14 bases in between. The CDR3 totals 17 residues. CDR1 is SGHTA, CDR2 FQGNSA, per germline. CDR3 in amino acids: CASSPRPEASGANVLTF. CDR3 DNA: TGTGCCAGCAGCCCGAGGCCAGAGGCCTCTGGGGCCAACGTCCTGACTTTC. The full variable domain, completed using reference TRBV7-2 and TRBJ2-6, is GAGVSQSPSNKVTEKGKDVELRCDPISGHTALYWYRQSLGQGLEFLIYFQGNSAPDKSGLPSDRFSAERTGGSVSTLTIQRTQQEDSAVYLCASSPRPEASGANVLTFGAGSRLTVL.

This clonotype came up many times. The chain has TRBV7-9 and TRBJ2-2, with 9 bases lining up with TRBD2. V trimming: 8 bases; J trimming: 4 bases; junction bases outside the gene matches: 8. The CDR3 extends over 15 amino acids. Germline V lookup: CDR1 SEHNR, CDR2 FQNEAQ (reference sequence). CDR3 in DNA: TGTGCCAGCGGGGGGCTAGCGGGGATCACCGGGGAGCTGTTTTTT. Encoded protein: CASGGLAGITGELFF.

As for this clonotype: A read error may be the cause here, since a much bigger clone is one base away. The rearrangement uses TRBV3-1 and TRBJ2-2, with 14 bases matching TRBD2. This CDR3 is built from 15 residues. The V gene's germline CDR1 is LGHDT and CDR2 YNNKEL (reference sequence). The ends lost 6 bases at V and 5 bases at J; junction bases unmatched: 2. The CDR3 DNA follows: TGTGCCAGCAGGGGGACTAGCGGGAGTACCGGGGAGCTGTTTTTT. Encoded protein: CASRGTSGSTGELFF.

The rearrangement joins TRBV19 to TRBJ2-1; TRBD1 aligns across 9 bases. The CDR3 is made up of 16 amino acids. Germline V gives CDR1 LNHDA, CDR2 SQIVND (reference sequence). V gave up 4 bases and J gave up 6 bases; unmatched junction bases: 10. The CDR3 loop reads CASSKGGTGSSNEQFF. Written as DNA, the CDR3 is TGTGCCAGTAGTAAAGGGGGGACAGGGAGTTCCAATGAGCAGTTCTTC.

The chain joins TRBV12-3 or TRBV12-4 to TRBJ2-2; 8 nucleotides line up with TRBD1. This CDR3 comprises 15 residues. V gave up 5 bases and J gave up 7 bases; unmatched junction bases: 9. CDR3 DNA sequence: TGTGCCAGCAGTACCTGGGACAGGAGGGACGGGGAGCTGTTTTTT. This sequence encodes CASSTWDRRDGELFF.

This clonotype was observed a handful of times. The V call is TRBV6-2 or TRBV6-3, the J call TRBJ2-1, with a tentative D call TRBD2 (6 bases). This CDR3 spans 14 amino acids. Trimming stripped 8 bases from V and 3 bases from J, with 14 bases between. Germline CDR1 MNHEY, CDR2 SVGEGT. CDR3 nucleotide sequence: TGTGCCAGCGGCGGGCCGGGGGACTACAATGAGCAGTTCTTC. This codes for CASGGPGDYNEQFF.

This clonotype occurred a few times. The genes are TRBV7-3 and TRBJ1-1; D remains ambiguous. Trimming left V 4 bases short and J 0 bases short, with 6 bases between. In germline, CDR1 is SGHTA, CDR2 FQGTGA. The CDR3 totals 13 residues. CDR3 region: CASSSYMNTEAFF. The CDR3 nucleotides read TGTGCCAGCAGCTCCTACATGAACACTGAAGCTTTCTTT.

This CDR3 reads CASSPLGGSSYGYTF. CDR3 bases: TGCGCCAGCAGCCCCTTGGGAGGGAGCAGTTATGGCTACACCTTC. This chain joins TRBV5-1 and TRBJ1-2; D gene ambiguous. Trimming removed 4 bases from V and 5 bases from J, with 18 bases in between. CDR1 and CDR2 (germline): SGHRS, YFSETQ. The CDR3 loop spans 15 amino acids.

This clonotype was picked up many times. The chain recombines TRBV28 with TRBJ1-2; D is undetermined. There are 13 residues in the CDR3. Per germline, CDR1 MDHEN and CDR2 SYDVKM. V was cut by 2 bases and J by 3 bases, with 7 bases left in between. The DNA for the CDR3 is TGTGCCAGCAGTTTACAGACTTACTATGGCTACACCTTC. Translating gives CASSLQTYYGYTF.

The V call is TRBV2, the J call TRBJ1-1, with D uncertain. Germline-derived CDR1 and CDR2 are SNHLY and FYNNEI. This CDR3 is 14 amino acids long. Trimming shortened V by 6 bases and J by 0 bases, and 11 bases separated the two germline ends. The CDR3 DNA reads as TGTGCCAGCAGGAACACCTACATGAACACTGAAGCTTTCTTT. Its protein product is CASRNTYMNTEAFF.

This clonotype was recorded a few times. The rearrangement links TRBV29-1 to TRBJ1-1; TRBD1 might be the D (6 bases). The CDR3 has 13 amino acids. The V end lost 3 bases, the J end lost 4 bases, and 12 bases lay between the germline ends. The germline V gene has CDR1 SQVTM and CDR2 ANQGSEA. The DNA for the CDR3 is TGCAGCGTTGAGAACCCGGGGGCCACTGAAGCTTTCTTT. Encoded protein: CSVENPGATEAFF.